Reported below is one T cell receptor beta chain. This entry belongs to a study of cytomegalovirus exposure and HLA in healthy donors. The PCR ran on 60 Vbeta and 13 Jbeta primers. Some clones are missing from TCRdb's copy, which holds only in-frame ones; the method was immunoSEQ multiplex PCR. Here the sample spans approximately 170,000 clones, roughly four fifths being singletons. V lost 0 bases to trimming and J lost 3 bases, with 8 bases between them. CDR3 length: 14 amino acids. Germline V lookup: CDR1 MGHRA, CDR2 YSYEKL. The J gene is TRBJ2-5, the V gene TRBV4-1, with a weak D call TRBD2 (5 bases). The sequence came from a man in his forties in good health and CMV-seronegative. The sequencing input was PBMCs. CDR3 amino acids: CASSQEALEETQYF. In nucleotides, the CDR3 is TGCGCCAGCAGCCAAGAAGCACTAGAAGAGACCCAGTACTTC.